A selection of T cell receptor beta chains follows, all from one sample in a study of OX40 agonist ivuxolimab in advanced cancers. Using immunoSEQ multiplex PCR, the repertoire was profiled, and TCRdb retains in-frame clones only, with some absent. The sample lists about 51,000 clones, roughly 84% occurring once. Here the sequenced sample was CD4+ or CD8+ T cells sorted from blood, taken in a trial of the OX40 agonist ivuxolimab. The receptors were gathered from an adult with an advanced solid tumor such as melanoma, head and neck, liver or kidney cancer. Each CDR3 is given with its conserved first and last residue. The D gene is left open where the match is weak. Some rows mark clone size as missing; the rest say once, few, many or name a class of expanded clone.

>TRBV7-8|TRBD1|TRBJ2-5|NA
CASSLQTGQETQYF
TGTGCCAGCAGCCTACAGACAGGGCAAGAGACCCAGTACTTC
>TRBV4-1|NA|TRBJ2-1|few
CASSPLEGPYNEQFF
TGCGCCAGCAGCCCCCTTGAGGGGCCGTACAATGAGCAGTTCTTC
>TRBV4-1|NA|TRBJ2-7|NA
CASSQSSEGLRYEQYF
TGCGCCAGCAGCCAAAGCTCTGAGGGCCTGAGGTACGAGCAGTACTTC
>TRBV29-1|NA|TRBJ1-1|NA
CSVPTVPDEAFF
TGCAGCGTCCCAACAGTCCCCGATGAAGCTTTCTTT
>TRBV27|NA|TRBJ2-5|NA
CASSLAPGLPETQYF
TGTGCCAGCAGTCTAGCCCCGGGACTCCCAGAGACCCAGTACTTC
>TRBV5-6|TRBD1|TRBJ1-2|NA
CASSLAYSGQGIYGYTF
TGTGCCAGCAGCTTGGCCTACTCGGGACAGGGTATCTATGGCTACACCTTC
>TRBV27|NA|TRBJ1-1|NA
CASSSSGIYTEAFF
TGTGCCAGCAGTTCTTCCGGGATTTACACTGAAGCTTTCTTT
>TRBV2|NA|TRBJ2-1|NA
CASTPDNEQFF
TGTGCCAGCACCCCCGACAATGAGCAGTTCTTC
>TRBV15|TRBD1|TRBJ2-5|NA
CATSSPALGTAQETQYF
TGTGCCACCAGCAGTCCCGCACTAGGGACAGCCCAAGAGACCCAGTACTTC
>TRBV7-3|TRBD1|TRBJ1-3|once
CASLEDREDGNTIYF
TGTGCCAGCCTAGAAGACAGGGAGGACGGAAACACCATATATTTT
>TRBV28|TRBD1|TRBJ1-2|NA
CASSLRGGYFPDYGYTF
TGTGCCAGCAGTTTAAGAGGGGGCTATTTCCCGGACTATGGCTACACCTTC
>TRBV7-2|TRBD2|TRBJ2-1|NA
CASTPFGGGSYEQFF
TGTGCCAGCACACCCTTTGGGGGGGGGTCGTATGAGCAGTTCTTC
>TRBV4-1|NA|TRBJ2-6|NA
CASSQDQGSGANVLTF
TGCGCCAGCAGCCAAGACCAGGGTTCTGGGGCCAACGTCCTGACTTTC
>TRBV7-9|TRBD2|TRBJ2-4|NA
CASSRTTSGSSGNIQYF
TGTGCCAGCAGCAGGACGACTAGCGGGAGTTCAGGAAACATTCAGTACTTC
>TRBV7-8|NA|TRBJ2-7|once
CASSLGLGRDDEQYF
TGTGCCAGCAGCTTGGGGTTGGGACGCGACGACGAGCAGTACTTC
>TRBV19|NA|TRBJ1-5|NA
CASSRWDQPQHF
TGTGCCAGTAGCCGCTGGGATCAGCCCCAGCATTTT
>TRBV23-1|NA|TRBJ2-7|once
CANNSQEGPAAYHYEQYF
TGCGCCAACAACAGTCAGGAGGGCCCGGCGGCCTACCACTACGAGCAGTACTTC
>TRBV30|NA|TRBJ1-6|NA
CAWMDINSPLHF
TGTGCCTGGATGGACATTAATTCACCCCTCCACTTT
>TRBV10-3|NA|TRBJ2-1|NA
CATLTGGNEQFF
TGTGCCACTCTTACTGGTGGCAATGAGCAGTTCTTC
>TRBV29-1|NA|TRBJ1-2|NA
CSVESGESYGYTF
TGCAGCGTTGAATCCGGGGAGTCCTATGGCTACACCTTC
>TRBV27|NA|TRBJ2-7|NA
CASSSGVKTYEQYF
TGTGCCAGCAGTTCGGGAGTCAAAACCTACGAGCAGTACTTC
>TRBV7-8|TRBD1|TRBJ1-2|NA
CASSLALGQGDGYTF
TGTGCCAGCAGCTTAGCGCTCGGACAGGGCGATGGCTACACCTTC
>TRBV7-2|TRBD2|TRBJ2-3|NA
CASSFAGDTDTQYF
TGTGCCAGCAGCTTCGCGGGAGACACAGATACGCAGTATTTT
>TRBV4-2|NA|TRBJ2-3|NA
CASSQPSGARVDTQYF
TGTGCCAGCAGCCAACCCTCCGGGGCCCGGGTAGATACGCAGTATTTT
>TRBV30|NA|TRBJ1-2|NA
CAWSETGIGGYTF
TGTGCCTGGAGCGAGACCGGCATAGGCGGCTACACCTTC
>TRBV27|TRBD1|TRBJ1-5|once
CASQGAGNQPQHF
TGTGCCAGCCAGGGGGCGGGCAATCAGCCCCAGCATTTT
>TRBV7-3|NA|TRBJ2-2|NA
CASSLNSGLIGELFF
TGTGCCAGCAGCCTAAATTCCGGCCTCATCGGGGAGCTGTTTTTT
>TRBV5-8|NA|TRBJ2-5|NA
CASSLVRYQETQYF
TGTGCCAGCAGCTTGGTACGATACCAAGAGACCCAGTACTTC
>TRBV14|NA|TRBJ2-7|NA
CASSLGVDEQYF
TGTGCCAGCAGCTTGGGGGTGGACGAGCAGTACTTC
>TRBV15|NA|TRBJ1-3|NA
CATTSGGSSGNTIYF
TGTGCCACCACCTCGGGGGGGAGCTCTGGAAACACCATATATTTT
>TRBV7-2|NA|TRBJ1-5|NA
CASSLGWAGHQPQHF
TGTGCCAGCAGCCTAGGGTGGGCAGGGCATCAGCCCCAGCATTTT
>TRBV6-6|TRBD2|TRBJ2-1|NA
CASRDATSGSNEQFF
TGTGCCAGCAGAGACGCGACTAGCGGGAGCAATGAGCAGTTCTTC
>TRBV11-2|TRBD2|TRBJ2-1|NA
CASSPGGAGGNEQFF
TGTGCCAGCAGCCCAGGGGGAGCGGGGGGCAATGAGCAGTTCTTC
>TRBV28|TRBD2|TRBJ2-1|NA
CASTTGGAGYNEQFF
TGTGCCAGCACCACGGGGGGGGCGGGTTACAATGAGCAGTTCTTC
>TRBV27|TRBD2|TRBJ2-3|NA
CASSAGLAGDTQYF
TGTGCCAGCAGCGCGGGACTAGCGGGAGATACGCAGTATTTT
>TRBV4-1|TRBD1|TRBJ1-1|NA
CASSLGQGGTEAFF
TGCGCCAGCAGCCTGGGACAGGGGGGCACTGAAGCTTTCTTT
>TRBV27|TRBD2|TRBJ2-3|NA
CASSLSGGPSATDTQYF
TGTGCCAGCAGTTTGAGCGGGGGCCCATCGGCGACAGATACGCAGTATTTT
>TRBV7-9|TRBD1|TRBJ2-7|NA
CASSLSGTGTEQYF
TGTGCCAGCAGCTTATCGGGGACAGGCACCGAGCAGTACTTC
>TRBV9|TRBD1|TRBJ1-2|NA
CASSPRGQGPNYGYTF
TGTGCCAGCAGCCCCCGGGGACAGGGACCTAACTATGGCTACACCTTC
>TRBV27|TRBD1|TRBJ2-7|NA
CASSTGQVREQYF
TGTGCCAGCAGTACAGGACAGGTCCGGGAGCAGTACTTC
>TRBV27|TRBD2|TRBJ2-3|NA
CASSMGTSGGAMDTQYF
TGTGCCAGCAGTATGGGGACTAGCGGGGGGGCCATGGATACGCAGTATTTT
>TRBV20-1|NA|TRBJ2-2|NA
CSAGETGELFF
TGCAGTGCTGGGGAAACCGGGGAGCTGTTTTTT
>TRBV25-1|TRBD1|TRBJ1-5|few
CASSGTGATNQPQHF
TGTGCCAGCAGTGGGACAGGGGCCACCAATCAGCCCCAGCATTTT
>TRBV9|NA|TRBJ2-7|NA
CASSVGFPSGSYEQYF
TGTGCCAGCAGCGTAGGGTTTCCTTCGGGCTCCTACGAGCAGTACTTC
>TRBV5-4|TRBD1|TRBJ2-7|NA
CASSWTGSMEQYF
TGTGCCAGCAGCTGGACAGGGTCCATGGAGCAGTACTTC
>TRBV27|TRBD2|TRBJ2-7|NA
CASSSLPGLAASYEQYF
TGTGCCAGCAGTTCCCTTCCGGGACTAGCGGCCTCCTACGAGCAGTACTTC
>TRBV10-1|TRBD2|TRBJ2-1|NA
CASSELAGGIDNEQFF
TGCGCCAGCAGTGAACTAGCGGGAGGGATCGACAATGAGCAGTTCTTC
>TRBV7-2|NA|TRBJ2-7|NA
CASSLGLGSSYEQYF
TGTGCCAGCAGCTTAGGTTTAGGAAGCTCCTACGAGCAGTACTTC
>TRBV9|NA|TRBJ2-5|NA
CASSVATGGEQYF
TGTGCCAGCAGCGTAGCGACAGGCGGGGAGCAGTACTTC
>TRBV7-9|NA|TRBJ2-1|NA
CASSPSTASQSEQFF
TGTGCCAGCAGCCCCTCCACTGCTAGTCAAAGTGAGCAGTTCTTC
>TRBV27|TRBD1|TRBJ2-1|NA
CASTRFGQELYNEQFF
TGTGCCAGCACGCGATTCGGACAGGAGTTATACAATGAGCAGTTCTTC
>TRBV11-3|NA|TRBJ2-2|NA
CASSLRNTGELFF
TGTGCCAGCAGCTTAAGGAACACCGGGGAGCTGTTTTTT
>TRBV9|NA|TRBJ2-7|NA
CASSVGVKPYEQYF
TGTGCCAGCAGCGTAGGGGTTAAACCCTACGAGCAGTACTTC
>TRBV6-4|NA|TRBJ2-1|NA
CASSDGLAEYNEQFF
TGTGCCAGCAGTGACGGGTTAGCGGAGTACAATGAGCAGTTCTTC
>TRBV4-3|TRBD1|TRBJ1-1|NA
CASSQTTGLNTEAFF
TGCGCCAGCAGCCAAACGACAGGGCTGAACACTGAAGCTTTCTTT
>TRBV27|NA|TRBJ2-7|NA
CASSQPALQEEQYF
TGTGCCAGCAGTCAACCAGCCTTACAAGAAGAGCAGTACTTC
>TRBV6-4|NA|TRBJ2-7|NA
CASSEGWEMAEQYF
TGTGCCAGCAGTGAAGGGTGGGAGATGGCCGAGCAGTACTTC
>TRBV2|NA|TRBJ2-5|NA
CASSEWTRGTQETQYF
TGTGCCAGCAGTGAATGGACCCGGGGAACACAAGAGACCCAGTACTTC
>TRBV9|NA|TRBJ1-4|NA
CASSEGRGTSTNEKLFF
TGTGCCAGCAGCGAGGGCCGGGGAACATCTACTAATGAAAAACTGTTTTTT